This record concerns one T cell receptor (beta chain) sequence. Its antigen is still unknown. This sample was included in a study of human CD8 memory T cell subsets. Study conclusions and caveats: Clonotypes that made up the stem-like memory T cell repertoire overlapped minimally with the precursor exhausted T cell repertoire. The Chao1 estimates suggested that precursor exhausted T cells were less diverse than stem-like memory T cells.

The authors made TCR beta libraries using UMI-labeled 5' RACE. Original analysis: TCR beta libraries each contained about 2,800 to 20,000 functional CDR3 beta clonotypes. TCRdb reprocessed the 5' RACE reads, keeping one entry per CDR3 protein, no DNA. The V and J calls were determined by TCRdb, not by the authors. The sample has 8,500 to 14,000 distinct CDR3 sequences; the top ten hold 8.6%. Negative magnetic separation enriched total CD8+ T cells. The TCR comes from a human donor in good health. Specimen: CD8+ T cells from PBMCs.

The CDR3 protein is CASSSLTTNTGELFF. The rearrangement joins TRBV7-9 to TRBJ2-2. Germline V lookup: CDR1 SEHNR, CDR2 FQNEAQ (reference sequence). The CDR3 has 15 amino acids.